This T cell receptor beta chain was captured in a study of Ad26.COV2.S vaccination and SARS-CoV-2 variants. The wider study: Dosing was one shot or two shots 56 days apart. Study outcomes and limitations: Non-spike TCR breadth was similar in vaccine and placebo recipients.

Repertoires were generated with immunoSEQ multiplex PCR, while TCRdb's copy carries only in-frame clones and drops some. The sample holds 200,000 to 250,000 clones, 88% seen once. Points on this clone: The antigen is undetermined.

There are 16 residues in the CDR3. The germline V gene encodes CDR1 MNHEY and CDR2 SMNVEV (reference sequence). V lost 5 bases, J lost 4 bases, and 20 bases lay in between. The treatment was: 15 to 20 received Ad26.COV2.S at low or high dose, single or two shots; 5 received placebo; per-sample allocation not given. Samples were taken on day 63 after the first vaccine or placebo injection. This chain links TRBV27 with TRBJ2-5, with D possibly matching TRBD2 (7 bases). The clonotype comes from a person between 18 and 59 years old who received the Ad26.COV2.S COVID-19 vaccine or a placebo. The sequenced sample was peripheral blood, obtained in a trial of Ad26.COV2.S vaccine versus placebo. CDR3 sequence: CASSPPSGGGRETQYF. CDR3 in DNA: TGTGCCAGCAGTCCCCCGTCGGGCGGGGGCAGAGAGACCCAGTACTTC.